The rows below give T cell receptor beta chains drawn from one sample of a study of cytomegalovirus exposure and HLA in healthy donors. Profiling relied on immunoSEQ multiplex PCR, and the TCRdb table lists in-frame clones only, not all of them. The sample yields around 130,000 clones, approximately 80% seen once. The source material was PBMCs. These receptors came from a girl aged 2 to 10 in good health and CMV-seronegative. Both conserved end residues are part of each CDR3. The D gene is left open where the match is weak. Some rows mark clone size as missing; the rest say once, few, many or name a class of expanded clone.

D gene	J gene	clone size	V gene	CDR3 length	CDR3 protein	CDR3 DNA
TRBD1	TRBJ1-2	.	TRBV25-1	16	CASSDDREWIHEGYTF	TGTGCCAGTAGTGATGACAGGGAATGGATCCATGAGGGCTACACCTTC
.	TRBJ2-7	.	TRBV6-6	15	CASSYSNSYAYEQYF	TGTGCCAGCAGTTACTCGAATAGTTACGCCTACGAGCAGTACTTC
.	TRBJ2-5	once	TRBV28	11	CASSLRETQYF	TGTGCCAGCAGCCTCCGGGAGACCCAGTACTTC
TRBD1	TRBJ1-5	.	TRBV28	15	CASSLGQGYRQPQHF	TGTGCCAGCAGCTTAGGACAGGGGTATCGGCAGCCCCAGCATTTT
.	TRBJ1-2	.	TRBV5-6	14	CASSLFRVSYGYTF	TGTGCCAGCAGCTTATTCAGGGTTAGCTATGGCTACACCTTC
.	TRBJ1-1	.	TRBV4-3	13	CASRALSNTEAFF	TGCGCCAGCAGGGCCCTCTCGAACACTGAAGCTTTCTTT
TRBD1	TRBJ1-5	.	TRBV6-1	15	CASSARQGSNQPQHF	TGTGCCAGCAGTGCCCGACAGGGAAGCAATCAGCCCCAGCATTTT
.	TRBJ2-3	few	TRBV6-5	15	CASSYGHGSTDTQYF	TGTGCCAGCAGTTACGGACATGGAAGCACAGATACGCAGTATTTT
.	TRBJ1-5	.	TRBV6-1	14	CASRGTHREQPQHF	TGTGCCAGCAGGGGTACGCACAGGGAGCAGCCCCAGCATTTT
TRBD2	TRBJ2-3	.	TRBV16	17	CASSHQGLAGYTDTQYF	TGTGCCAGCAGCCACCAAGGACTAGCGGGCTACACAGATACGCAGTATTTT
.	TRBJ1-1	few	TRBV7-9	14	CASSLGPWDTEAFF	TGTGCCAGCAGCTTGGGCCCCTGGGACACTGAAGCTTTCTTT
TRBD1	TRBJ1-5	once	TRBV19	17	CASTAGQGAYSNQPQHF	TGTGCCAGTACTGCGGGACAGGGCGCATATAGCAATCAGCCCCAGCATTTT
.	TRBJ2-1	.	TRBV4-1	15	CASSQDRDTHNEQFF	TGCGCCAGCAGCCAAGATCGAGACACCCACAATGAGCAGTTCTTC
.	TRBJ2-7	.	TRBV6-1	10	CANPGAEQYF	TGTGCCAACCCAGGGGCCGAGCAGTACTTC
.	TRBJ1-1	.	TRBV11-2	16	CASSPTSGLLNTEAFF	TGTGCCAGCAGCCCAACCTCGGGACTACTGAACACTGAAGCTTTCTTT
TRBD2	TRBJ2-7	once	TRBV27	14	CASSPSGGAYEQYF	TGTGCCAGCAGTCCTAGCGGGGGGGCCTACGAGCAGTACTTC
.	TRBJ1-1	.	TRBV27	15	CASRKLDGGYTEAFF	TGTGCCAGCCGTAAACTTGACGGAGGTTATACTGAAGCTTTCTTT
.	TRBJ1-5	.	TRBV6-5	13	CASRLTGNQPQHF	TGTGCCAGCAGATTGACAGGTAATCAGCCCCAGCATTTT
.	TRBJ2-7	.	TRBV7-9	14	CASSLGWPDYEQYF	TGTGCCAGCAGCTTAGGCTGGCCAGACTACGAGCAGTACTTC
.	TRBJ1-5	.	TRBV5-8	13	CASSLHRFEPQHF	TGTGCCAGCAGCTTGCACCGGTTCGAGCCCCAGCATTTT
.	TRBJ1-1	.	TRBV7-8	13	CASSLGSGSEAFF	TGTGCCAGCAGCCTAGGGTCCGGTTCCGAAGCTTTCTTT
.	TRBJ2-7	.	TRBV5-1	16	CASSLGRAIGSYEQYF	TGCGCCAGCAGCTTGGGGAGGGCCATAGGGTCCTACGAGCAGTACTTC